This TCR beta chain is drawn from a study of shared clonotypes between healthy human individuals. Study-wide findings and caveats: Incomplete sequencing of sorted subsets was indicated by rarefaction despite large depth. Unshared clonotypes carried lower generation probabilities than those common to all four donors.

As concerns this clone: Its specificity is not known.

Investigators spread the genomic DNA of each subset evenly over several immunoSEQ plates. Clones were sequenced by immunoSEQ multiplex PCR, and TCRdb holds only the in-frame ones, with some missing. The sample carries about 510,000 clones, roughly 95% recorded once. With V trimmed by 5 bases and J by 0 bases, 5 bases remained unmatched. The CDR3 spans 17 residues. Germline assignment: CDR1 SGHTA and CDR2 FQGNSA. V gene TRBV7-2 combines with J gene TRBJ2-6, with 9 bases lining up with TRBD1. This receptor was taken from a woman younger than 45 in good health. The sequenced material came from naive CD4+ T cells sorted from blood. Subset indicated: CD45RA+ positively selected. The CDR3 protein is CASSRTGGASGANVLTF. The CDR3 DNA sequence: TGTGCCAGCAGCCGTACAGGGGGCGCCTCTGGGGCCAACGTCCTGACTTTC.